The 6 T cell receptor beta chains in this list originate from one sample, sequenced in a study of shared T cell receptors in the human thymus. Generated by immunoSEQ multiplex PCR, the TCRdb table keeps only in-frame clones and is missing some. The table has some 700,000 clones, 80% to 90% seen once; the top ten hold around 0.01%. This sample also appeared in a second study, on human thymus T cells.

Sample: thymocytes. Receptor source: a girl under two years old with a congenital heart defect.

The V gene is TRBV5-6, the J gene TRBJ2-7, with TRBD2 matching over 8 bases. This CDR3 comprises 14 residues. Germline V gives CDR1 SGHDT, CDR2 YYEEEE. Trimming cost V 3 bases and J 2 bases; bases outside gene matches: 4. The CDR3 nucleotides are TGTGCCAGCAGCTCAGCGGGGGAGACCTACGAGCAGTACTTC. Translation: CASSSAGETYEQYF.

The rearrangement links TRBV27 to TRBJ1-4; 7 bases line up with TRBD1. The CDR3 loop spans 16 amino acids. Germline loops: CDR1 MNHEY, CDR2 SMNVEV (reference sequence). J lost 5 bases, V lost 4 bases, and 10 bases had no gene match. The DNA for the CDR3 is TGTGCCAGCAGTTCTACCGCTCCGACAGGGAATGAAAAACTGTTTTTT. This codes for CASSSTAPTGNEKLFF.

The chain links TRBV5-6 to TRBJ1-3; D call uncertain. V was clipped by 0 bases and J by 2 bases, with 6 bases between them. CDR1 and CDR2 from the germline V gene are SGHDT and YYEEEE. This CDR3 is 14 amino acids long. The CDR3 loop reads CASSLALPGNTIYF. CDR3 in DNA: TGTGCCAGCAGCTTGGCTCTTCCTGGAAACACCATATATTTT.

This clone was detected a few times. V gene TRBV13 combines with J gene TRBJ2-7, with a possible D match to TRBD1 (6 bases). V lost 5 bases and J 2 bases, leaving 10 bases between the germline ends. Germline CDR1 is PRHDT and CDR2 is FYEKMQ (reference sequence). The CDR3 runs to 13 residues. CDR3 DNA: TGTGCCAGCAGCCAGACAGGACCCTACGAGCAGTACTTC. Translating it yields CASSQTGPYEQYF.

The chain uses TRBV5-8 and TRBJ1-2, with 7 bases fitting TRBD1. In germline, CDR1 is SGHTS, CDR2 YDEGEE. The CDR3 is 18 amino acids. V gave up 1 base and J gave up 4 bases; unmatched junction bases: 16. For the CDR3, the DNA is TGTGCCAGCAGCTTGTTCGCTCGAGTGAGAGGGGGCTTCTATGGCTACACCTTC. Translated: CASSLFARVRGGFYGYTF.

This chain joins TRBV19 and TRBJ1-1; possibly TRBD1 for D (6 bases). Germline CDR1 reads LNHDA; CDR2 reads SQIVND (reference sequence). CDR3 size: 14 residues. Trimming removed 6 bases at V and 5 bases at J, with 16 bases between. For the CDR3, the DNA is TGTGCCAGTAGGGTGGGGCAGGGGTGGACTGAAGCTTTCTTT. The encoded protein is CASRVGQGWTEAFF.